Listed below are T cell receptor beta chains from one sample, sequenced in a study of regulatory T cells in long-lasting Graves disease. MiXCR was run by TCRdb on the multiplex PCR reads, yielding one entry per CDR3 protein. The repertoire holds around 480,000 distinct CDR3 sequences, about 16% seen once, with roughly 25% in the top ten. Separately, the same data were catalogued under a study of T cells in Graves' hyperthyroidism and ophthalmopathy.

The material sequenced was peripheral blood mononuclear cells (PBMCs), taken at new diagnosis, from a patient treated with antithyroid drugs. The receptors here all came from a woman aged 40 to 65 with Graves disease. CDR3s include the opening cysteine and the closing phenylalanine or tryptophan. The D gene is left open where the match is weak. The size entry is marked missing in some rows and otherwise reads once, few, many or a size class.

NA TRBJ1-5 TRBV20-1 many CSARGGPDQPQHF TGCAGTGCTAGGGGGGGACCGGATCAGCCCCAGCATTTT
NA TRBJ2-5 TRBV2 few CASSEGSLRQETQYF TGTGCCAGCAGTGAAGGTTCGCTTCGACAAGAGACCCAGTACTTC
NA TRBJ1-2 TRBV3-1 many CASSQDQQGIYGYTF TGTGCCAGCAGCCAAGATCAGCAAGGGATTTATGGCTACACCTTC
NA TRBJ1-1 TRBV7-9 NA CASSDGRYLNTEAFF TGTGCCAGCAGCGACGGACGGTATCTGAACACTGAAGCTTTCTTT
TRBD1 TRBJ1-2 TRBV10-1 many CASSEIRNTTGKGYTF TGCGCCAGCAGTGAGATTAGGAACACGACAGGGAAAGGCTACACCTTC
NA TRBJ2-5 TRBV28 many CASSFPGSETQYF TGTGCCAGCAGTTTCCCCGGTTCGGAGACCCAGTACTTC
NA TRBJ1-2 TRBV6-5 NA CASSYNLNYGYTF TGTGCCAGCAGTTACAACTTGAACTATGGCTACACCTTC
TRBD1 TRBJ1-1 TRBV4-1 few CASSPGGGVNTEAFF TGCGCCAGCAGCCCAGGGGGGGGTGTGAACACTGAAGCTTTCTTT
TRBD1 TRBJ1-5 TRBV7-2 NA CASSLAEGQVSQPQHF TGTGCCAGCAGCTTAGCCGAGGGACAGGTGAGCCAGCCCCAGCATTTT
TRBD1 TRBJ2-5 TRBV20-1 once CSARDLWGRDSLQETQYF TGCAGTGCTAGAGATCTGTGGGGCCGGGACAGCCTCCAAGAGACCCAGTACTTC
TRBD1 TRBJ2-7 TRBV2 once CASRTGGVYEQYF TGTGCCAGCAGAACAGGGGGTGTGTACGAGCAGTACTTC
TRBD1 TRBJ1-2 TRBV14 many CASSPDRAGYTF TGTGCCAGCAGCCCAGACAGGGCTGGCTACACCTTC
TRBD1 TRBJ2-5 TRBV19 few CASSPRQGTETQYF TGTGCCAGTAGTCCCCGACAGGGGACGGAGACCCAGTACTTC
NA TRBJ2-2 TRBV9 NA CASSVARGAGGELFF TGTGCCAGCAGCGTAGCGCGCGGGGCTGGCGGGGAGCTGTTTTTT
NA TRBJ2-1 TRBV3-1 many CASSRLGEAFF TGTGCCAGCAGCCGGTTGGGCGAGGCGTTCTTC
TRBD1 TRBJ2-5 TRBV5-1 NA CASSLGQGARETQYF TGCGCCAGCAGCTTGGGGCAGGGGGCAAGAGAGACCCAGTACTTC
TRBD1 TRBJ1-6 TRBV7-3 NA CASSFGTENSPLHF TGTGCCAGCAGCTTCGGGACAGAAAATTCACCCCTCCACTTT
NA TRBJ1-1 TRBV6-2/TRBV6-3 once CASMIRMNTEAFF TGTGCCAGCATGATCCGGATGAACACTGAAGCTTTCTTT
NA TRBJ1-1 TRBV2 NA CASTEGAMNTEALF TGTGCCAGCACGGAGGGAGCTATGAACACTGAAGCTCTCTTT
NA TRBJ1-1 TRBV2 many CASSAPTTDPMNTEAFF TGTGCCAGCAGTGCCCCTACGACGGACCCCATGAACACTGAAGCTTTCTTT
NA TRBJ1-1 TRBV12-3/TRBV12-4 few CASSRRGAEAFF TGTGCCAGCAGCCGACGGGGGGCTGAAGCTTTCTTT
TRBD1 TRBJ1-2 TRBV6-1 NA CASGGGTGGRGYTF TGTGCCAGCGGGGGGGGGACAGGGGGCAGGGGCTACACCTTC
NA TRBJ2-1 TRBV7-2 NA CASSPSSAHNEQFF TGTGCCAGCAGCCCATCTAGTGCCCACAATGAGCAGTTCTTC
NA TRBJ1-5 TRBV6-1 many CASSRTQEKQGNQPQHF TGTGCCAGCAGTCGAACTCAGGAGAAACAAGGCAATCAGCCCCAGCATTTT
NA TRBJ2-3 TRBV28 many CASSPRGEDTQYF TGTGCCAGCAGCCCCCGCGGGGAGGATACGCAGTATTTT
TRBD1 TRBJ2-7 TRBV7-9 NA CASSEGQAKQYF TGTGCCAGCAGCGAGGGACAGGCGAAGCAGTACTTC
TRBD2 TRBJ2-1 TRBV5-5 many CASSLTSGGYSEQFF TGTGCCAGCAGCTTGACTAGCGGGGGGTACAGTGAGCAGTTCTTC
NA TRBJ1-5 TRBV20-1 many CSAPGQGNQPQHF TGCAGTGCCCCCGGACAAGGCAATCAGCCCCAGCATTTT
NA TRBJ1-1 TRBV18 many CASSPGPGNTEAFF TGTGCCAGCAGCCCGGGACCAGGTAACACTGAAGCTTTCTTT
TRBD1 TRBJ1-2 TRBV15 NA CATSRDLGLGTGDDGYTF TGTGCCACCAGCAGAGATCTAGGTCTGGGGACAGGGGATGATGGCTACACCTTC
NA TRBJ1-4 TRBV2 many CASSEAQSTNEKLFF TGTGCCAGCAGTGAAGCGCAGTCAACTAATGAAAAACTGTTTTTT
NA TRBJ1-1 TRBV28 NA CASSPQGGRTEAFF TGTGCCAGCAGTCCGCAGGGAGGGAGGACTGAAGCTTTCTTT
NA TRBJ1-2 TRBV30 NA CAWSAVANYGYTF TGTGCCTGGAGTGCGGTCGCTAACTATGGCTACACCTTC
NA TRBJ1-5 TRBV27 many CASSLTATLSQPQHF TGTGCCAGCAGTTTGACGGCTACCTTAAGTCAGCCCCAGCATTTT
TRBD2 TRBJ2-6 TRBV7-9 few CASNRGSSGANVLTF TGTGCCAGCAATCGCGGGAGCTCTGGGGCCAACGTCCTGACTTTC
TRBD1 TRBJ2-7 TRBV27 many CASSHSPPTGSRDVQYF TGTGCCAGCAGCCATTCGCCCCCGACAGGGTCCAGGGATGTGCAGTACTTC
NA TRBJ1-1 TRBV19 NA CASSGGIDTEAFF TGTGCCAGTTCTGGGGGGATCGACACTGAAGCTTTCTTT
TRBD1 TRBJ1-1 TRBV10-3 many CAIRDPTGALGTEAFF TGTGCCATCAGAGACCCGACAGGGGCGTTGGGCACTGAAGCTTTCTTT
NA TRBJ2-3 TRBV7-2 many CASSIFDRTSTDTQYF TGTGCCAGCAGTATATTCGACAGGACTAGCACAGATACGCAGTATTTT
TRBD1 TRBJ2-2 TRBV5-8 few CASSPYLTGTYTGELFF TGTGCCAGCAGCCCGTACCTGACAGGGACCTACACCGGGGAGCTGTTTTTT
NA TRBJ2-7 TRBV4-1 few CASSQGSRVGEQYF TGCGCCAGCAGCCAAGGGTCCAGGGTTGGAGAGCAGTACTTC
NA TRBJ2-3 TRBV7-2 many CASSLTAGTDTQYF TGTGCCAGCAGCTTAACGGCGGGGACAGATACGCAGTATTTT
TRBD1 TRBJ1-2 TRBV7-9 few CASSSEGQGYYGYTF TGTGCCAGCAGCTCAGAGGGACAGGGGTACTATGGCTACACCTTC
NA TRBJ2-7 TRBV19 NA CASSRRDKSYEQYF TGTGCCAGTAGTAGAAGGGACAAGTCCTACGAGCAGTACTTC
NA TRBJ1-4 TRBV6-5 few CASSYDPGDEKLFF TGTGCCAGCAGTTACGACCCCGGGGATGAAAAACTGTTTTTT
NA TRBJ1-1 TRBV11-2 many CASSGRANTEAFF TGTGCCAGCAGCGGCAGAGCGAACACTGAAGCTTTCTTT
NA TRBJ1-1 TRBV13 few CASTNRGILGETEAFF TGTGCCAGCACCAATCGGGGGATTCTTGGGGAGACTGAAGCTTTCTTT
TRBD1 TRBJ2-7 TRBV3-1 once CASSQGITGGQGAHEQYF TGTGCCAGCAGCCAAGGAATAACGGGAGGACAGGGGGCCCACGAGCAGTACTTC
NA TRBJ1-1 TRBV6-4 few CASSDTEHTEAFF TGTGCCAGCAGTGACACGGAGCACACTGAAGCTTTCTTT
NA TRBJ2-1 TRBV10-3 few CAISESSVQTYNEQFF TGTGCCATCAGTGAGTCGTCCGTCCAAACCTACAATGAGCAGTTCTTC
NA TRBJ2-3 TRBV28 many CASSLWGGRGDTQYF TGTGCCAGCAGTTTGTGGGGGGGGCGTGGAGATACGCAGTATTTT
NA TRBJ2-7 TRBV28 many CASSFEPYEQYF TGTGCCAGCAGTTTTGAGCCCTACGAGCAGTACTTC
TRBD1 TRBJ1-1 TRBV20-1 many CSALNRGSEAFF TGCAGTGCCCTCAACAGGGGCTCTGAAGCTTTCTTT
NA TRBJ1-6 TRBV5-1 many CASSLAPSGGNSPLHF TGCGCCAGCAGCTTGGCTCCTTCCGGGGGAAATTCACCCCTCCACTTT
NA TRBJ1-6 TRBV27 many CASRTVVVRSPLHF TGTGCCAGCAGGACGGTGGTAGTGCGTTCACCCCTCCACTTT
NA TRBJ1-1 TRBV11-2 few CASSLHSNTEAFF TGTGCCAGCAGCTTACACTCTAACACTGAAGCTTTCTTT
NA TRBJ2-7 TRBV19 few CASSIQGRTDASYEQYF TGTGCCAGTAGTATCCAGGGCCGGACAGACGCCTCCTACGAGCAGTACTTC
TRBD2 TRBJ2-5 TRBV20-1 many CSAREGRGVSETQYF TGCAGTGCTAGAGAGGGTCGGGGGGTGTCAGAGACCCAGTACTTC
NA TRBJ1-4 TRBV29-1 few CSVDGGEKLFF TGCAGCGTTGATGGGGGGGAAAAACTGTTTTTT